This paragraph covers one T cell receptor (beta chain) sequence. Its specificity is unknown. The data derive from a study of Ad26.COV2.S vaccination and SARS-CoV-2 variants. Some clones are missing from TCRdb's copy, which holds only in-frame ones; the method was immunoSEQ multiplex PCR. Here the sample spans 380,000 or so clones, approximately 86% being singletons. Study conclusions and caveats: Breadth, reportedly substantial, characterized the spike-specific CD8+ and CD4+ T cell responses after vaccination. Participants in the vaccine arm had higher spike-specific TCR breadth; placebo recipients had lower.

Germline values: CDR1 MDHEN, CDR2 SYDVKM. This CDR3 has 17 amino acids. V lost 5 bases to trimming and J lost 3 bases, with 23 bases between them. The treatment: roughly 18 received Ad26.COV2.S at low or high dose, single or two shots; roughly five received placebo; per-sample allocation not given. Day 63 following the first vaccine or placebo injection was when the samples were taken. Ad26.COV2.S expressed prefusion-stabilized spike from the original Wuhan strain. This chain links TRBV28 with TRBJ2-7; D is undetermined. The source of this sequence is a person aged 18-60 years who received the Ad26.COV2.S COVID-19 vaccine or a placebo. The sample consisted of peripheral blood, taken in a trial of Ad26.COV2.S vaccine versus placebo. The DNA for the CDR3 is TGTGCCAGCAGTACACGGGCCACTATAGAACAATTCTACGAGCAGTACTTC. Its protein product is CASSTRATIEQFYEQYF.